This T cell receptor beta chain was retrieved from a study of blood T cell repertoires in COVID-19. Study in general: COVID-19 samples, acute and convalescent, were from the United States, Italy and Spain.

This clone appeared a few times. At the DNA level, this CDR3 is encoded by other sequences in the same sample as well. The germline V gene has CDR1 MNHEY and CDR2 SVGAGI. With 6 bases clipped from V and 2 bases from J, the junction kept 2 bases outside the gene matches. The CDR3 is 15 residues long. Individuals aged roughly 18 to 100 years were recruited from around 22 US areas. Donors were grouped by their self-reported clinical history. A COVID-19 case was met by exposed participants within 2 weeks before study entry. The method was immunoSEQ multiplex PCR; TCRdb's version includes in-frame clones alone and lacks a portion of them. The top ten hold approximately 1.6% of the sample, which has 140,000 or so clones, roughly four fifths seen once.

This receptor was obtained from a woman under 30 who had been exposed to COVID-19. This sequence joins TRBV6-5 and TRBJ2-5, with 14 bases identical to TRBD2. Sequencing used PBMCs or T cells enriched from blood (not recorded which). The CDR3 here is CASRGLAGGQETQYF. Written as DNA, the CDR3 is TGTGCCAGCAGAGGACTAGCGGGAGGACAAGAGACCCAGTACTTC.